The next 29 T cell receptor beta chains were all read from a single sample in a study of blood T cells in healthy people across ages. Sample-barcoded 5' priming and a J-beta primer mix drove a second PCR of roughly 7 to 11 cycles. From the 5' RACE reads, TCRdb called clonotypes with MiXCR, one entry per CDR3 protein. The sample carries 650,000 to 800,000 distinct CDR3 sequences, more than 40% recorded once. Sequenced material: blood. These receptors all stem from a man between 60 and 75 years old in good health.

The table lists this clonotype with a few counts. This chain connects TRBV4-1 to TRBJ2-1; D is undetermined. This CDR3 region has 14 residues. The V gene lost 0 bases and the J gene lost 4 bases, with 7 bases spanning the gap. Germline CDR1 MGHRA, CDR2 YSYEKL. This CDR3 reads CASSQERVYNEQFF. CDR3 DNA: TGCGCCAGCAGCCAAGAAAGGGTGTACAATGAGCAGTTCTTC.

The sample holds a few counts of this clonotype. The V gene is TRBV9, the J gene TRBJ2-3, with 9 nucleotides matching TRBD2. J gave up 2 bases and V 0 bases, and 4 bases lay outside the gene matches. Germline V gene lookup returns CDR1 SGDLS and CDR2 YYNGEE. The length of the CDR3 is 16 residues. The CDR3 DNA is TGTGCCAGCAGCGTAGAAGGACTAGCGTCCACAGATACGCAGTATTTT. Translation gives CASSVEGLASTDTQYF. The full variable domain, completed using reference TRBV9 and TRBJ2-3, is DSGVTQTPKHLITATGQRVTLRCSPRSGDLSVYWYQQSLDQGLQFLIQYYNGEERAKGNILERFSAQQFPDLHSELNLSSLELGDSALYFCASSVEGLASTDTQYFGPGTRLTVL.

This clonotype was seen more than once but under ten times. The chain recombines TRBV12-3 or TRBV12-4 with TRBJ2-7, with 9 bases fitting TRBD1. The V segment lost 6 bases and the J segment 2 bases; nucleotides outside the gene matches: 8. There are 15 residues in the CDR3. The CDR3 spells CASRRGTGSTYEQYF. Written as DNA, the CDR3 is TGTGCCAGCAGACGCGGGACAGGGAGTACCTACGAGCAGTACTTC.

This clonotype was seen a handful of times. This chain joins TRBV11-2 and TRBJ2-7; no definite D call. CDR3 length: 14 residues. Trimming took 2 bases from V and 7 from J, leaving 15 bases between them. The germline CDR1 and CDR2 sequences are SGHAT and FQNNGV. The CDR3 DNA reads as TGTGCCAGCAGCTTAAATTTCGACTTAAATGAGCAGTACTTC. Residues: CASSLNFDLNEQYF.

This chain links TRBV7-6 with TRBJ1-2; TRBD1 aligns across 9 bases. V lost 4 bases and J lost 5; bases outside the gene matches: 8. This CDR3 region has 15 residues. Germline-derived CDR1 and CDR2 are SGHVS and FNYEAQ. CDR3 nucleotide sequence: TGTGCCAGCAGCTGGACGGGGACAGGGACATATGGCTACACCTTC. It codes for CASSWTGTGTYGYTF.

The chain links TRBV6-2 or TRBV6-3 to TRBJ2-1; TRBD1 aligns across 10 bases. With 9 bases clipped from V and 7 bases from J, the junction kept 12 bases outside the gene matches. CDR3 length equals 15 residues. CDR1 and CDR2 from the germline V gene are MNHEY and SVGEGT. CDR3: CASSPWGQGSNEQFF. CDR3 bases: TGTGCCAGTAGTCCCTGGGGACAGGGGTCAAATGAGCAGTTCTTC.

This clonotype was counted between two and nine times. The J gene is TRBJ2-1, the V gene TRBV6-5, with TRBD1 as a possible D gene (6 bases). Per the germline V gene, CDR1 is MNHEY and CDR2 is SVGAGI. Trimming removed 6 bases at V and 0 bases at J, with 15 bases between. There are 16 residues in the CDR3. This chain's CDR3 is CASRRQIQGSYNEQFF. CDR3 DNA sequence: TGTGCCAGCAGAAGACAGATACAGGGCTCCTACAATGAGCAGTTCTTC.

The CDR3 DNA reads TGTGCCAGCAGCCCCCGGGAGGGGAGGGAGCGGTCCTACGAGCAGTACTTC. Encoded protein: CASSPREGRERSYEQYF. V gene TRBV3-1 combines with J gene TRBJ2-7; TRBD2 agrees at 8 bases. The CDR3 spans 17 residues. Germline CDR1 LGHDT, CDR2 YNNKEL (reference sequence). V lost 4 bases and J lost 1; bases outside the gene matches: 12.

A few counts support this clonotype. The chain employs TRBV7-9 and TRBJ2-7; 7 bases match TRBD1. CDR1 SEHNR and CDR2 FQNEAQ come from the germline V gene (reference sequence). CDR3 length: 14 residues. The V gene end was trimmed by 5 bases and the J gene end by 0 bases; junction bases not matched to a gene: 4. The CDR3 DNA follows: TGTGCCAGCAGCCCATGGGACAGCTCCTACGAGCAGTACTTC. This codes for CASSPWDSSYEQYF.

This clonotype was picked up a small number of times. The rearrangement uses TRBV27 and TRBJ1-2, with D perhaps matching TRBD1 (5 bases). Trimming took off 6 bases at V and 3 bases at J, with 17 bases between the two ends. Germline V CDR1 and CDR2: MNHEY, SMNVEV (reference sequence). The length of the CDR3 is 15 residues. CDR3 coding DNA: TGTGCCAGCAGCCCGGCGGGCGGACAATACTATGGCTACACCTTC. Translated, it gives CASSPAGGQYYGYTF.

The chain combines TRBV20-1 with TRBJ1-1; no clear D. V was shortened by 1 base and J by 4 bases, with 16 bases between the two germline ends. The CDR3 runs 15 residues. From germline, CDR1 is DFQATT and CDR2 SNEGSKA (reference sequence). The CDR3, as DNA: TGCAGTGCTAGAGTTTTGGACCGGACGGGCACTGAAGCTTTCTTT. Its protein is CSARVLDRTGTEAFF.

This clonotype has a single count. The junction departs from germline at one end; a sequencing error may be responsible. The chain links TRBV9 to TRBJ2-3; either TRBD1 or TRBD2 may fit D (5 bases each). CDR1 and CDR2 (germline): SGDLS, YYNGEE. This CDR3 region has 14 residues. CDR3 bases: TGTTCCAGCAGCCCCGGGACCACCGCCGCGACGCAGTATTTT. Its protein is CSSSPGTTAATQYF.

This clonotype was detected only a few times. V is TRBV20-1 and J is TRBJ1-4; no definite D call. V shed 0 bases and J shed 13 bases, with 12 bases lying between them. The CDR3 consists of 12 residues. Germline CDR1 reads DFQATT; CDR2 reads SNEGSKA (reference sequence). Written as DNA, the CDR3 is TGCAGTGCTAGAGAGGACTCCCTGGGACTGTTTTTT. It encodes CSAREDSLGLFF.

The genes are TRBV5-1 and TRBJ2-1; D may be TRBD1 (6 bases). V lost 0 bases to trimming and J lost 4 bases, with 14 bases between them. Germline V gives CDR1 SGHRS, CDR2 YFSETQ. The CDR3 has 16 amino acids. The CDR3 spells CASSLEGRGIYNEQFF. For the CDR3, the DNA is TGCGCCAGCAGCTTGGAGGGCAGGGGTATTTACAATGAGCAGTTCTTC. Complete variable domain (other parts from reference TRBV5-1 and TRBJ2-1): KAGVTQTPRYLIKTRGQQVTLSCSPISGHRSVSWYQQTPGQGLQFLFEYFSETQRNKGNFPGRFSGRQFSNSRSEMNVSTLELGDSALYLCASSLEGRGIYNEQFFGPGTRLTVL.

This clonotype turned up a few times. This chain connects TRBV13 to TRBJ2-1; the D gene is possibly TRBD2 (6 bases). Germline CDR1 reads PRHDT; CDR2 reads FYEKMQ (reference sequence). V gave up 5 bases and J gave up 6 bases, with 17 bases separating them. This CDR3 comprises 15 residues. This CDR3 reads CASSLGLPSPNEQFF. CDR3 in DNA: TGTGCCAGCAGCCTGGGACTTCCAAGCCCCAATGAGCAGTTCTTC.

The genes are TRBV6-6 and TRBJ1-2; maybe TRBD1 (5 bases). The CDR3 extends over 13 amino acids. CDR1 is MNHNY and CDR2 is SVGAGI in the germline V gene (reference sequence). With 7 bases removed from V and 2 bases from J, the gap between germline ends came to 11 bases. The CDR3 region has the DNA TGTGCCAGCACCCGGGACGGAAACTATGGCTACACCTTC. Its protein product is CASTRDGNYGYTF.

This clonotype was observed a handful of times. The CDR3 region is CASSLGGTLRETQYF. The CDR3 DNA follows: TGTGCCAGCAGCTTAGGAGGGACCCTGCGGGAGACCCAGTACTTC. The rearrangement joins TRBV7-2 to TRBJ2-5; the D gene could be TRBD1 or TRBD2 (5 bases each). With 1 base removed from V and 5 bases from J, the gap between germline ends came to 14 bases. The CDR3 consists of 15 residues. Germline CDR1 and CDR2: SGHTA and FQGNSA. Filled out from reference TRBV7-2 and TRBJ2-5, the complete variable domain reads GAGVSQSPSNKVTEKGKDVELRCDPISGHTALYWYRQSLGQGLEFLIYFQGNSAPDKSGLPSDRFSAERTGGSVSTLTIQRTQQEDSAVYLCASSLGGTLRETQYFGPGTRLLVL.

The chain is built from TRBV7-9 and TRBJ2-7; D may be TRBD1 (6 bases). The CDR3 runs to 15 residues. The V gene's germline CDR1 is SEHNR and CDR2 FQNEAQ (reference sequence). V was trimmed by 7 bases and J by 4 bases, leaving 20 bases between them. CDR3: CASTPPDGTHYEQYF. Written as DNA, the CDR3 is TGTGCCAGCACCCCACCGGATGGGACACATTACGAGCAGTACTTC.

The J gene is TRBJ1-2, the V gene TRBV6-6; TRBD1 agrees at 8 bases. This CDR3 spans 14 amino acids. Germline lookup yields CDR1 MNHNY and CDR2 SVGAGI (reference sequence). V dropped 0 bases and J dropped 7; count of bases not matched to a gene: 4. CDR3 nucleotides: TGTGCCAGCAGTTACTCAGACAGGGGTGCTGGCTACACCTTC. It codes for CASSYSDRGAGYTF.

The chain joins TRBV11-2 to TRBJ1-6, with D tentatively TRBD1 (6 bases). This CDR3 comprises 12 residues. The germline CDR1 and CDR2 sequences are SGHAT and FQNNGV. V lost 5 bases, J lost 13 bases, and 12 bases lay in between. In DNA, the CDR3 is TGTGCCAGCAGCCAGCCGGGGGGCCCCCTCCACTTT. As protein: CASSQPGGPLHF.

This clonotype was seen a few times. V is TRBV7-2 and J is TRBJ2-7; 16 bases are a match to TRBD2. The CDR3 loop spans 17 amino acids. Germline lookup yields CDR1 SGHTA and CDR2 FQGNSA. V dropped 5 bases and J dropped 4; count of bases not matched to a gene: 8. The DNA for the CDR3 is TGTGCCAGCAGCCCAATGGGGACTAGCGGGGGGGCGTACGAGCAGTACTTC. Translation: CASSPMGTSGGAYEQYF.

CDR3 sequence (DNA): TGCGCCAGCAGCTTGGAGACTACCAACTCCTACAATGAGCAGTACTTC. The encoded protein is CASSLETTNSYNEQYF. This chain uses TRBV5-1 with TRBJ2-1; D perhaps matches TRBD2 (5 bases). The closer fit of TRBJ2-7 to the DNA end suggests the J call may be wrong. The CDR3 length is 16 residues. CDR1 and CDR2 from the germline V gene are SGHRS and YFSETQ.

There are a few counts of this clonotype. The chain is built from TRBV16 and TRBJ2-1, with D possibly being TRBD2 (5 bases). V lost 2 bases and J 13 bases, leaving 9 bases between the germline ends. The V gene's germline CDR1 is KGHSY and CDR2 FQNENV. The CDR3 consists of 11 residues. Here the CDR3 reads CASSQVGSQFF. The CDR3 nucleotides read TGTGCCAGCAGCCAAGTGGGGAGCCAGTTCTTC. Looking up the rest from reference TRBV16 and TRBJ2-1 gives the full variable domain: GEEVAQTPKHLVRGEGQKAKLYCAPIKGHSYVFWYQQVLKNEFKFLISFQNENVFDETGMPKERFSAKCLPNSPCSLEIQATKLEDSAVYFCASSQVGSQFFGPGTRLTVL.

The rearrangement joins TRBV29-1 to TRBJ2-7, with TRBD1 identical over 10 bases. The CDR3 extends over 13 amino acids. Germline CDR1 is SQVTM and CDR2 is ANQGSEA. V was clipped by 5 bases and J by 1 base; unmatched bases: 2. The CDR3 sequence: CSVWDRGSYEQYF. CDR3 in DNA: TGCAGCGTTTGGGACAGGGGTTCCTACGAGCAGTACTTC.

This clonotype is a singleton in its sample. The rearrangement uses TRBV30 and TRBJ1-5; TRBD1 might be the D (5 bases). V lost 2 bases, J lost 2 bases, and 7 bases lay in between. This CDR3 comprises 13 residues. Per the germline V gene, CDR1 is GTSNPN and CDR2 is SVGIG (reference sequence). CDR3 region: CAWSLGGNQPQHF. The CDR3 region has the DNA TGTGCCTGGAGTTTAGGGGGCAATCAGCCCCAGCATTTT.

The chain's CDR3 is CATSETTGPDTQYF. The CDR3 DNA follows: TGTGCCACCAGTGAAACGACAGGGCCAGATACGCAGTATTTT. The chain uses TRBV24-1 and TRBJ2-3; 7 positions match TRBD1. The J segment lost 4 bases and the V segment lost 4 bases, leaving 4 bases of the junction unmatched. Per the germline V gene, CDR1 is KGHDR and CDR2 is SFDVKD. The CDR3 is 14 residues long.

This sequence joins TRBV12-3 or TRBV12-4 and TRBJ2-1; maybe TRBD2 (6 bases). V was trimmed by 5 bases and J by 13 bases, leaving 15 bases between them. There are 12 residues in the CDR3. The CDR3 nucleotides are TGTGCCAGCAGTATGACGGGGGAGACCCAGTTCTTC. This encodes CASSMTGETQFF.

This clonotype was recorded a few times. This sequence joins TRBV6-6 and TRBJ2-7; 9 bases align to TRBD1. V gave up 6 bases and J gave up 2 bases; unmatched junction bases: 11. Looked up from germline, CDR1 is MNHNY and CDR2 is SVGAGI (reference sequence). This CDR3 is built from 16 residues. The DNA of the CDR3 is TGTGCCAGCAGCATGATAAAAGGGGACAGGGCCTACGAGCAGTACTTC. Amino acids: CASSMIKGDRAYEQYF.

The sample holds a few counts of this clonotype. The rearrangement links TRBV7-2 to TRBJ2-7; either TRBD1 or TRBD2 may supply D (5 bases each). This CDR3 region has 16 residues. Germline CDR1 and CDR2: SGHTA and FQGNSA. Trimming cost V 1 base and J 6 bases, with 19 bases left between them. CDR3 amino acids: CASSLGGGRGVGEQYF. The CDR3 nucleotides read TGTGCCAGCAGCTTAGGGGGCGGTCGGGGAGTCGGCGAGCAGTACTTC.